Below, 31 T cell receptor beta chains from the same sample are listed, as sequenced in a study of blood T cell repertoires in COVID-19. Only in-frame clones appear in the TCRdb table, and some are missing; sequencing was by immunoSEQ multiplex PCR. The sample consists of over 400,000 clones, about 88% of them appearing once. Sequencing used PBMCs or T cells enriched from blood (not recorded which). The receptors come from a woman aged 60-75 years who had recovered from COVID-19.

This chain links TRBV9 with TRBJ2-3, with TRBD2 as a possible D gene (6 bases). V was clipped by 0 bases and J by 5 bases, with 10 bases between them. Germline CDR1 reads SGDLS; CDR2 reads YYNGEE. The CDR3 length is 14 residues. The CDR3 reads CASSVADYLDTQYF. The DNA of the CDR3 is TGTGCCAGCAGCGTAGCGGACTACCTAGATACGCAGTATTTT. The entire variable domain, with the rest obtained from reference TRBV9 and TRBJ2-3, is as follows: DSGVTQTPKHLITATGQRVTLRCSPRSGDLSVYWYQQSLDQGLQFLIQYYNGEERAKGNILERFSAQQFPDLHSELNLSSLELGDSALYFCASSVADYLDTQYFGPGTRLTVL.

J is TRBJ2-5 and V is TRBV7-2, with TRBD2 identical over 10 bases. Per germline, CDR1 SGHTA and CDR2 FQGNSA. After removal of 3 bases from V and 1 base from J, the junction contained 8 bases not matched to a gene. This CDR3 comprises 17 residues. CDR3 region: CASSFGPSGGAQETQYF. The CDR3 bases are TGTGCCAGCAGCTTTGGGCCTAGCGGGGGCGCCCAAGAGACCCAGTACTTC.

This clone has just one count. V and J are TRBV28 and TRBJ1-2, with 8 bases lining up with TRBD1. Unmatched junction bases numbered 14, after V lost 10 bases and J lost 7 bases. Germline V gene data show CDR1 as MDHEN and CDR2 as SYDVKM. CDR3 length equals 14 residues. Written as DNA, the CDR3 is TGTGCCACGCGTACAGGGGGTCCCTTGGGTGGCTACACCTTC. This encodes CATRTGGPLGGYTF.

The V gene is TRBV27, the J gene TRBJ1-1, with unresolved D. CDR3 length: 16 amino acids. Per the germline V gene, CDR1 is MNHEY and CDR2 is SMNVEV (reference sequence). V lost 0 bases and J lost 4, with 15 bases in between. CDR3 bases: TGTGCCAGCAGTTTATCCTTTGCCGTGGGAGGCACTGAAGCTTTCTTT. It encodes CASSLSFAVGGTEAFF.

The chain links TRBV7-8 to TRBJ2-3, with TRBD2 identical over 8 bases. From germline, CDR1 is SGHVS and CDR2 FQNEAQ. The V segment lost 4 bases and the J segment 0 bases; nucleotides outside the gene matches: 9. CDR3 length equals 17 residues. The CDR3 DNA is TGTGCCAGCAGCTCCCACCGAACTAGCGGTAGCACAGATACGCAGTATTTT. Protein: CASSSHRTSGSTDTQYF.

Remarks on this clone: Additional DNA sequences in this sample encode the identical CDR3. The chain links TRBV6-5 to TRBJ1-3; 7 nucleotides line up with TRBD1. The CDR3 loop spans 15 amino acids. Germline V lookup: CDR1 MNHEY, CDR2 SVGAGI. Trimming removed 2 bases from V and 4 bases from J; junction bases left unmatched: 5. The CDR3 DNA sequence: TGTGCCAGCAGTTACGATAGGGGGCCAGGAAACACCATATATTTT. Translating it yields CASSYDRGPGNTIYF.

This chain links TRBV7-9 with TRBJ1-1, with 11 bases identical to TRBD1. This CDR3 has 17 amino acids. With 5 bases clipped from V and 11 bases from J, the junction kept 19 bases outside the gene matches. Per germline, CDR1 SEHNR and CDR2 FQNEAQ (reference sequence). The CDR3 protein is CASSRHLSDRGPSEAFF. DNA for the CDR3: TGTGCCAGCAGCCGCCACCTATCGGACAGGGGGCCTTCGGAGGCTTTCTTT.

The chain carries TRBV5-1 and TRBJ2-2; D gene ambiguous. CDR1 is SGHRS and CDR2 is YFSETQ in the germline V gene. V was trimmed by 5 bases and J by 0 bases, leaving 14 bases between them. The CDR3 extends over 16 amino acids. This chain's CDR3 is CASRITLGANTGELFF. For the CDR3, the DNA is TGCGCCAGCAGAATCACATTGGGCGCGAACACCGGGGAGCTGTTTTTT.

Comments on this clone: Other DNA sequences within the sample encode an identical CDR3. The chain couples TRBV6-5 to TRBJ1-3, with D unclear. The CDR3 covers 13 residues. CDR1 MNHEY and CDR2 SVGAGI come from the germline V gene. The V gene lost 8 bases and the J gene lost 1 base, with 9 bases spanning the gap. The CDR3 nucleotides are TGTGCCAGCCGCCGGGGTTCTGGAAACACCATATATTTT. It is translated as CASRRGSGNTIYF.

The rearrangement links TRBV27 to TRBJ1-3, with D possibly TRBD1 on 5 matching bases. V was shortened by 7 bases and J by 1 base, with 20 bases between the two germline ends. The germline V gene encodes CDR1 MNHEY and CDR2 SMNVEV (reference sequence). The CDR3 consists of 17 residues. The CDR3 region is CASTIPWEGTSGNTIYF. The DNA for the CDR3 is TGTGCCAGCACCATTCCGTGGGAGGGGACGTCTGGAAACACCATATATTTT.

This clone has a single count. CDR3 residues: CASSTGTGTLEGYEKLFF. DNA for the CDR3: TGTGCCAGCAGTACCGGGACAGGGACTTTGGAAGGGTATGAAAAACTGTTTTTT. The chain employs TRBV28 and TRBJ1-4; TRBD1 aligns across 9 bases. This CDR3 contains 18 residues. The junction had 16 bases not matched to a gene; V was cut back by 5 bases and J by 6 bases. The germline CDR1 and CDR2 sequences are MDHEN and SYDVKM.

The rearrangement links TRBV6-5 to TRBJ2-5; 7 positions match TRBD2. Germline CDR1 reads MNHEY; CDR2 reads SVGAGI. V lost 4 bases and J lost 11; bases outside the gene matches: 7. This CDR3 has 12 amino acids. CDR3 sequence (DNA): TGTGCCAGCAGTTCCGGGAGCGGGACTCAGTACTTC. Translating it yields CASSSGSGTQYF.

This clone came up once. The rearrangement uses TRBV7-9 and TRBJ2-7; weak D call: TRBD1 (5 bases). The CDR3 runs to 12 residues. From germline, CDR1 is SEHNR and CDR2 FQNEAQ (reference sequence). V was cut by 5 bases and J by 5 bases, with 10 bases left in between. The CDR3 loop reads CASSPQGNEQYF. CDR3 in DNA: TGTGCCAGCAGCCCGCAGGGAAACGAGCAGTACTTC.

This clone was found a few times. This rearrangement joins TRBV11-3 to TRBJ2-1; TRBD1 agrees at 9 bases. Germline V lookup: CDR1 SGHNT, CDR2 YENEEA. J lost 2 bases, V lost 1 base, and 3 bases had no gene match. This CDR3 has 16 residues. The CDR3 loop is CASSLVQGATYNEQFF. In nucleotides, the CDR3 is TGTGCCAGCAGCTTAGTACAGGGGGCCACCTACAATGAGCAGTTCTTC. Complete variable domain (other parts from reference TRBV11-3 and TRBJ2-1): EAGVVQSPRYKIIEKKQPVAFWCNPISGHNTLYWYLQNLGQGPELLIRYENEEAVDDSQLPKDRFSAERLKGVDSTLKIQPAELGDSAVYLCASSLVQGATYNEQFFGPGTRLTVL.

Only one count was recorded for this clone. The genes are TRBV5-1 and TRBJ2-7; unclear D gene. Germline V lookup: CDR1 SGHRS, CDR2 YFSETQ. This CDR3 is built from 15 residues. V shed 2 bases and J shed 0 bases, with 12 bases lying between them. In nucleotides, the CDR3 is TGCGCCAGCAGCTTAGACTCGACCAGCTCCTACGAGCAGTACGTC. This gives the protein CASSLDSTSSYEQYV.

The chain combines TRBV24-1 with TRBJ2-1; 7 positions match TRBD1. Germline V gene lookup returns CDR1 KGHDR and CDR2 SFDVKD. The CDR3 totals 12 residues. The V and J ends lost 4 bases and 13 bases, in that order; junction bases with no gene match: 6. The CDR3 DNA sequence: TGTGCCACCAGTGACTCATGGGACAGTCAGTTCTTC. Protein: CATSDSWDSQFF.

V gene TRBV5-1 combines with J gene TRBJ1-4; tentative D call: TRBD1 (5 bases). The germline V gene has CDR1 SGHRS and CDR2 YFSETQ. There are 14 residues in the CDR3. V lost 0 bases and J lost 8, with 11 bases in between. CDR3 sequence reads: CASSLDAGGEKLFF. DNA for the CDR3: TGCGCCAGCAGCTTGGATGCGGGGGGAGAAAAACTGTTTTTT.

The chain recombines TRBV6-6 with TRBJ2-2; weak D call: TRBD1 (6 bases). The germline V and J ends were trimmed by 3 bases and 3 bases, with 14 bases remaining between them. Looked up from germline, CDR1 is MNHNY and CDR2 is SVGAGI (reference sequence). The CDR3 extends over 16 amino acids. CDR3 bases: TGTGCCAGCAGTTATTCGGCAGGGGAGTACACCGGGGAGCTGTTTTTT. Translated, it gives CASSYSAGEYTGELFF.

Notes on this clone: Within the sample, other DNA sequences also encode this same CDR3. The rearrangement uses TRBV18 and TRBJ2-3; D remains ambiguous. Trimming left V 1 base short and J 4 bases short, with 3 bases between. The V gene's germline CDR1 is KGHSH and CDR2 LQKENI. This CDR3 is built from 12 residues. Here the CDR3 DNA reads TGTGCCAGCTCACCACTCGCAGATACGCAGTATTTT. Residues: CASSPLADTQYF.

The chain links TRBV5-4 to TRBJ2-1; D not certain. CDR3 length: 15 amino acids. Germline V gives CDR1 SGHNT, CDR2 YYREEE (reference sequence). The ends were cut back, 5 bases at V and 3 bases at J, with 15 bases in the middle. The CDR3 DNA reads TGTGCCAGCAGATTCCGTACGGAGAACTACAATGAGCAGTTCTTC. Translated, it gives CASRFRTENYNEQFF.

This chain uses TRBV5-1 with TRBJ1-2, with 8 bases matching TRBD1. V lost 1 base and J lost 6; bases outside the gene matches: 11. CDR1 is SGHRS, CDR2 YFSETQ, per germline. The CDR3 runs 16 residues. CDR3 loop: CASSLRAGRGLDGYTF. Written as DNA, the CDR3 is TGCGCCAGCAGCTTGAGGGCTGGCAGGGGGCTTGATGGCTACACCTTC. Together with reference TRBV5-1 and TRBJ1-2, the CDR3 gives the full variable domain: KAGVTQTPRYLIKTRGQQVTLSCSPISGHRSVSWYQQTPGQGLQFLFEYFSETQRNKGNFPGRFSGRQFSNSRSEMNVSTLELGDSALYLCASSLRAGRGLDGYTFGSGTRLTVV.

The chain links TRBV12-3 or TRBV12-4 to TRBJ2-5; D not resolved. The CDR3 spans 12 residues. Trimming removed 3 bases at V and 5 bases at J, with 7 bases between. In nucleotides, the CDR3 is TGTGCCAGCAGTTTCGTTGTGGAGACCCAGTACTTC. Translated: CASSFVVETQYF.

J is TRBJ1-1 and V is TRBV5-1; D is possibly TRBD1 (6 bases). Germline CDR1 is SGHRS and CDR2 is YFSETQ. This CDR3 has 18 amino acids. V was trimmed by 1 base and J by 0 bases, leaving 19 bases between them. The chain's CDR3 is CASSLWGTAGDMNTEAFF. The CDR3 coding sequence is TGCGCCAGCAGCTTGTGGGGGACGGCGGGGGACATGAACACTGAAGCTTTCTTT. Variable domain in full (rest from reference TRBV5-1 and TRBJ1-1): KAGVTQTPRYLIKTRGQQVTLSCSPISGHRSVSWYQQTPGQGLQFLFEYFSETQRNKGNFPGRFSGRQFSNSRSEMNVSTLELGDSALYLCASSLWGTAGDMNTEAFFGQGTRLTVV.

The gene calls are TRBV19 and TRBJ1-2; possible D gene TRBD1, 5 bases. CDR1 is LNHDA and CDR2 is SQIVND in the germline V gene (reference sequence). There are 14 residues in the CDR3. V was shortened by 4 bases and J by 4 bases, with 13 bases between the two germline ends. The CDR3 sequence is CASSSSAQVYGYTF. Written as DNA, the CDR3 is TGTGCCAGTAGTAGCTCTGCACAGGTCTATGGCTACACCTTC.

The DNA for the CDR3 is TGTGCCAGTAGTATAGGAGCGGGGGGGCCGGGAGATACGCAGTATTTT. Amino acid sequence: CASSIGAGGPGDTQYF. This chain uses TRBV19 with TRBJ2-3, with TRBD2 identical over 10 bases. This CDR3 has 16 residues. Trimming took 1 base from V and 5 from J; bases not matched to a gene: 6. Germline CDR1 is LNHDA and CDR2 is SQIVND (reference sequence).

This clone was seen more than once but under ten times. The J gene is TRBJ2-2, the V gene TRBV10-3; TRBD1 is a possible D gene (6 bases). V gave up 6 bases and J gave up 0 bases, with 14 bases separating them. Germline V CDR1 and CDR2: ENHRY, SYGVKD. This CDR3 is built from 16 residues. CDR3 loop: CAISRSGTTNTGELFF. The CDR3 nucleotides are TGTGCCATCAGCCGATCCGGGACAACGAACACCGGGGAGCTGTTTTTT.

The chain couples TRBV7-6 to TRBJ2-3, with 12 bases that match TRBD2. The germline gives CDR1 SGHVS, CDR2 FNYEAQ. The CDR3 has 18 residues. With V trimmed by 1 base and J by 1 base, 6 bases remained unmatched. The CDR3 sequence: CASSLGLAGGQGTDTQYF. The CDR3 bases are TGTGCCAGCAGCTTAGGTCTAGCGGGGGGGCAGGGCACAGATACGCAGTATTTT.

V gene TRBV30 combines with J gene TRBJ2-2; 7 nucleotides agree with TRBD1. The CDR3 covers 15 residues. CDR1 is GTSNPN and CDR2 is SVGIG in the germline V gene (reference sequence). V lost 2 bases, J lost 3 bases, and 6 bases stayed unmatched. Here the CDR3 reads CAWSRQGSDTGELFF. The CDR3, as DNA: TGTGCCTGGAGTCGACAGGGATCGGACACCGGGGAGCTGTTTTTT.

The chain recombines TRBV30 with TRBJ2-7, with TRBD1 matching over 9 bases. Unmatched junction bases numbered 11, after V lost 0 bases and J lost 5 bases. Germline CDR1 reads GTSNPN; CDR2 reads SVGIG (reference sequence). The CDR3 consists of 16 residues. The CDR3 is CAWSVAGTGRIHEQYF. DNA for the CDR3: TGTGCCTGGAGTGTTGCCGGGACAGGGCGAATCCACGAGCAGTACTTC.

This rearrangement joins TRBV6-2 or TRBV6-3 to TRBJ1-6, with 7 nucleotides matching TRBD1. Germline lookup yields CDR1 MNHEY and CDR2 SVGEGT. Germline trimming cut 6 bases from V and 8 bases from J; bases unmatched to any gene: 10. The CDR3 runs to 15 residues. The CDR3 here is CASSPSTGLDSPLHF. The CDR3, as DNA: TGTGCCAGCAGCCCGTCGACAGGGCTAGATTCACCCCTCCACTTT.

V usage is TRBV2 and J usage is TRBJ1-5; 8 nucleotides align to TRBD1. The CDR3 has 15 amino acids. Germline V gene lookup returns CDR1 SNHLY and CDR2 FYNNEI. After removal of 6 bases from V and 0 bases from J, the junction contained 4 bases not matched to a gene. The CDR3 nucleotides read TGTGCCAGCAGCGGGACAGGACATAGCAATCAGCCCCAGCATTTT. Translation: CASSGTGHSNQPQHF.